This T cell receptor (beta chain) was captured in a study of blood T cells in healthy people across ages. Next came a second PCR, run for about 7 to 12 cycles, which used a sample-barcoded 5' primer along with a J-beta primer mix. The authors tagged each cDNA molecule using a template-switch adaptor with 12 random nucleotides. Each CDR3 protein gets one entry after TCRdb re-called the 5' RACE reads with MiXCR. The sample holds around 900,000 distinct CDR3 sequences, roughly half seen once. Total RNA, at least 5.5 micrograms per sample, was extracted from PBMCs. Study observations and caveats: Calculation of diversity from one million T cells yielded estimates considered to be underestimates. Versus aged donors, long-lived donors had higher diversity and more naive CD4+ cells.

The V gene's germline CDR1 is GTSNPN and CDR2 SVGIG (reference sequence). The V segment lost 3 bases and the J segment 4 bases; nucleotides outside the gene matches: 5. This CDR3 spans 15 amino acids. This clonotype was counted at least ten times. Its antigen is undetermined. The sample taken for sequencing was blood. The chain couples TRBV30 to TRBJ1-5; TRBD1 matches 11 bases. The receptor's source is a woman in her sixties or seventies in good health. The CDR3 loop reads CAWSAGTGGNQPQHF. The CDR3 bases are TGTGCCTGGAGCGCCGGGACAGGGGGGAATCAGCCCCAGCATTTT.